This T cell receptor beta chain was sequenced in a study of post-analysis software for immune sequencing data. At the level of the study: Both relapsing-remitting and secondary progressive multiple sclerosis featured among the disease courses, as did progressive-relapsing multiple sclerosis. Whole-study results and caveats: Co-batched samples clustered tightly together by F measure. Patients showed TRBV5-6, TRBV5-1 and TRBV20-1 among five TRBV segments more frequent than in controls. Patients with multiple sclerosis recorded significantly lower normalized Chao1 diversity than controls, the study found.

TCR beta cDNA libraries included unique molecular identifiers. From 1 to 10 million T cells, roughly 0.5 million cDNA molecules were obtained. Each CDR3 protein gets one entry after TCRdb re-called the PCR reads with MiXCR. Among 400,000 to 500,000 distinct CDR3 sequences listed, 39% were seen once. This clonotype has just a few counts. Its matching antigen is unknown. V was clipped by 4 bases and J by 2 bases, with 9 bases between them. Germline CDR1 and CDR2: SQVTM and ANQGSEA. CDR3 length equals 13 residues. The chain is built from TRBV29-1 and TRBJ2-4; weak D call: TRBD1 (6 bases). Material for sequencing was blood. The receptor's source is a girl aged 2-15 years with multiple sclerosis. CDR3 bases: TGCAGCGTTGTGGGGGCGTCCAAAAACATTCAGTACTTC. Amino acid sequence: CSVVGASKNIQYF.